One TCR beta chain is described in this entry. The data stem from a study of blood T cell repertoires in COVID-19. The CDR3 loop spans 15 amino acids. The V gene's germline CDR1 is LNHDA and CDR2 SQIVND (reference sequence). J was trimmed by 7 bases and V by 5 bases; bases with no gene match: 9. Authors' methods: Estimation of nucleated cell counts relied on the amplification of reference gene primers. The assay was immunoSEQ multiplex PCR, and TCRdb's table has in-frame clones only and misses some. For V, J and clone size, that table is used; D and trimming come from the DNA. The table has fewer than 100,000 clones, over 75% seen once.

Sequencing was performed on peripheral blood. The clonotype comes from a man aged 55-75 years with acute or convalescent COVID-19. This chain connects TRBV19 to TRBJ1-1; 11 bases map to TRBD1. This chain's CDR3 is CASSPGTGGLNEAFF. In DNA, the CDR3 is TGTGCCAGTAGTCCAGGGACAGGGGGACTAAATGAAGCTTTCTTT.